This T cell receptor (beta chain) is drawn from a study of CD8 T cells in Susac syndrome (dated by TCRdb to the late 2010s). In terms of the full investigation: Of the Susac syndrome patients who were sequenced, roughly 6 had clinically active disease and eight were in clinical remission. At blood withdrawal, Susac syndrome patients were therapy-naive, treated with corticosteroids (with IVIg additionally given to some), or treated with IVIg alone. Whether CD8+ T cell activation and differentiation in Susac syndrome was antigen driven was tested using repertoire sequencing. The paper's findings and limits, for the study overall: The number of individuals in the TCR sequencing and HLA analysis was recognized as being relatively small. No clonal expansion was detected in the CD4+ T cell repertoire of Susac syndrome patients.

RNA was extracted using the RNeasy kit, and roughly 0.5 to 1 microgram was reverse transcribed with random hexamers. TCR beta CDR3 regions were amplified with the immunoSEQ multiplex PCR assay covering 54 Vbeta and 13 Jbeta segments. To correct PCR amplification bias, a synthetic template baseline was used for both primer optimization and computational correction. On the study's bioinformatics: Reads were annotated to V, D and J genes per IMGT and analyzed with immunoSEQ Analyzer, keeping only productive sequences. To calculate clonality, Shannon entropy was normalized by log2 of the number of productive unique sequences and then subtracted from one. For each patient and control, public and private clones were evaluated within the 100 most prevalent clones. A clone was defined as Susac-specific if it was absent from the healthy and MS cohorts, from about a thousand published viral clones and from other ImmuneACCESS disease sequences. TCRdb passed the public sequencing reads through fastp at Q25 and MiXCR, retaining productive beta sequences. Under each unique CDR3 protein, matching rows form one entry showing the most common genes and DNA. What appears here as the V and J calls and clone size reflects TCRdb's work, not the paper's. The sample table contains approximately 190,000 distinct CDR3 sequences; only one count was recorded for around 90% of them. The top ten constitute 0.087% of the sample.

Of note for this clonotype: Its recognized antigen is unknown. There are no base qualities to consult, and no much larger clone falls within one base.

The CDR1 and CDR2 encoded by the germline V gene (reference sequence) are DFQATT and SNEGSKA. Spanning cysteine to phenylalanine, the CDR3 consists of 15 amino acids. The kept DNA is CDR3 alone, 45 bases in frame from the first base. V and J are truncated by 0 bases and 2 bases respectively, leaving an intervening sequence of 12 bases. Peripheral blood CD8+ and CD4+ T cells from healthy donors, Susac syndrome patients and multiple sclerosis patients were profiled by high-throughput TCR beta sequencing. Susac syndrome patients met recently defined diagnostic criteria for definite or probable disease. Bulk CD8+ and CD4+ T cells were purified by magnetic negative isolation, while CD8+ TEMRA cells were enriched using FACS. Blood was collected in EDTA tubes and processed within 24 hours, with PBMCs isolated through density gradient centrifugation. PBMCs intended for TCR sequencing were frozen in liquid nitrogen and were later thawed in a 37 degrees C water bath. The sorted or isolated CD4+, CD8+ and CD8+ TEMRA cells reached a purity of at least 90%.

What was sequenced was CD4+ T cells from PBMCs. The clonotype was recovered from a human donor with Susac syndrome. The V gene is TRBV20-1 and the J gene is TRBJ2-3; perhaps TRBD2 is the D gene, with 6 bases matching. The CDR3 here reads CSARDTAGPTDTQYF. The DNA sequence is given as TGCAGTGCTAGAGATACAGCGGGCCCCACAGATACGCAGTATTTT.